This TCR beta chain was identified in a study of OX40 agonist ivuxolimab in advanced cancers. About the study: The drug used for patients, ivuxolimab, was an agonistic anti-OX40 (CD134) antibody.

The repertoire was sequenced with immunoSEQ multiplex PCR; TCRdb's copy has only in-frame clones and lacks some. This table has tens of thousands of clones, about four fifths appearing once. The V segment lost 5 bases and the J segment 6 bases; nucleotides outside the gene matches: 5. CDR3 length: 13 residues. Germline CDR1 reads LNHDA; CDR2 reads SQIVND (reference sequence). Worth noting for this clone: Its specificity is unknown.

Study observations and caveats: The authors did not determine the antigen specificity of the expanded peripheral T cells.

The sequencing used CD4+ or CD8+ T cells sorted from blood, collected in a trial of the OX40 agonist ivuxolimab. J is TRBJ2-5 and V is TRBV19, with 8 bases matching TRBD1. This TCR derives from an adult with an advanced solid tumor such as melanoma, head and neck, liver or kidney cancer. CDR3 DNA: TGTGCCAGTAGTCGACAGGGGTGGCAGACCCAGTACTTC. Residues: CASSRQGWQTQYF.